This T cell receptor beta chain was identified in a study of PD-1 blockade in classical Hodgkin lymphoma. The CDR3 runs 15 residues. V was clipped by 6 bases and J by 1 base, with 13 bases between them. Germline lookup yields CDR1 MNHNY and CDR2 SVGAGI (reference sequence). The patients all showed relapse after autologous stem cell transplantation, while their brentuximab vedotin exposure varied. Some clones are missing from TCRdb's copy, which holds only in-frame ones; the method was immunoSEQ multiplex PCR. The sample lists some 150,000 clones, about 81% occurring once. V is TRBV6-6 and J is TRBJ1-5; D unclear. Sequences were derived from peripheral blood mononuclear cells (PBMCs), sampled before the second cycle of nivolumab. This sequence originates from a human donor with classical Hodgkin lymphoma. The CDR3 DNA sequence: TGTGCCAGCAGATCTCGACTACTAAGCAATCAGCCCCAGCATTTT. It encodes CASRSRLLSNQPQHF.